The 28 T cell receptor beta chains below come from one sample, sequenced in a study of OX40 agonist ivuxolimab in advanced cancers. Sequencing used immunoSEQ multiplex PCR; TCRdb keeps in-frame clones, though not all of them. The sample records over 50,000 clones, 85% to 90% being singletons. Sequences were derived from CD4+ or CD8+ T cells sorted from blood, sampled in a trial of the OX40 agonist ivuxolimab. The receptors were gathered from an adult with an advanced solid tumor such as melanoma, head and neck, liver or kidney cancer.

V is TRBV27 and J is TRBJ2-7; 10 nucleotides match TRBD2. V shed 9 bases and J 2 bases; nucleotides not matched to a gene: 10. In germline, CDR1 is MNHEY, CDR2 SMNVEV (reference sequence). CDR3 size: 15 residues. The CDR3 DNA is TGTGCCAGTCGGCTTCTAGCGGGAGCCCCCTACGAGCAGTACTTC. It translates to CASRLLAGAPYEQYF.

The chain combines TRBV7-9 with TRBJ1-1, with D unclear. The CDR3 totals 15 residues. Germline CDR1 is SEHNR and CDR2 is FQNEAQ (reference sequence). Trimming pared 5 bases from V and 0 bases from J, leaving 13 bases between. The CDR3 loop reads CASSPDRILNTEAFF. The CDR3 DNA sequence: TGTGCCAGCAGCCCGGACCGCATATTGAACACTGAAGCTTTCTTT.

The rearrangement links TRBV28 to TRBJ2-5, with D hard to call. The germline gives CDR1 MDHEN, CDR2 SYDVKM. The V end was cut by 4 bases, the J end by 5 bases, with 17 bases between. The CDR3 extends over 15 amino acids. The CDR3: CASSSLELAGETQYF. Written as DNA, the CDR3 is TGTGCCAGCAGTTCCCTCGAACTCGCCGGGGAGACCCAGTACTTC.

The V call is TRBV19, the J call TRBJ1-5; TRBD1 is a possible D gene (5 bases). Trimming left V 6 bases short and J 0 bases short, with 12 bases between. The germline CDR1 and CDR2 sequences are LNHDA and SQIVND (reference sequence). This CDR3 is 15 amino acids long. The CDR3 region has the DNA TGTGCCAGTAGCGAGACAGCTTATAGCAATCAGCCCCAGCATTTT. It is translated as CASSETAYSNQPQHF.

This sequence joins TRBV11-2 and TRBJ2-7; TRBD1 aligns across 7 bases. CDR1 SGHAT and CDR2 FQNNGV come from the germline V gene. With 5 bases clipped from V and 0 bases from J, the junction kept 10 bases outside the gene matches. The length of the CDR3 is 16 residues. The CDR3: CASSGHRDSSSYEQYF. The CDR3, as DNA: TGTGCCAGCAGCGGACACCGGGACAGCTCCTCCTACGAGCAGTACTTC.

The rearrangement joins TRBV7-2 to TRBJ2-2; D unclear. CDR3 length: 15 residues. Germline V lookup: CDR1 SGHTA, CDR2 FQGNSA. V was cut by 3 bases and J by 0 bases, with 8 bases left in between. CDR3 in DNA: TGTGCCAGCAGCTTTGGGCCCACGAACACCGGGGAGCTGTTTTTT. This gives the protein CASSFGPTNTGELFF.

The chain carries TRBV18 and TRBJ1-1; 10 nucleotides agree with TRBD1. With 2 bases clipped from V and 5 bases from J, the junction kept 5 bases outside the gene matches. The CDR3 spans 15 residues. Germline lookup yields CDR1 KGHSH and CDR2 LQKENI. In DNA form, the CDR3 reads TGTGCCAGCTCACCAGTTCGGACAGGGGGGACTGAAGCTTTCTTT. Its translation is CASSPVRTGGTEAFF.

The chain joins TRBV4-1 to TRBJ1-6; 8 nucleotides align to TRBD1. CDR1 MGHRA and CDR2 YSYEKL come from the germline V gene. The CDR3 runs 17 residues. With V trimmed by 0 bases and J by 10 bases, 11 bases remained unmatched. The CDR3 here is CASSQDMGQGAGSPLHF. CDR3 nucleotide sequence: TGCGCCAGCAGCCAAGATATGGGGCAGGGGGCAGGGTCACCCCTCCACTTT.

The V gene is TRBV13, the J gene TRBJ2-1, with D possibly called TRBD1 or TRBD2 (5 bases each). Germline CDR1 reads PRHDT; CDR2 reads FYEKMQ (reference sequence). This CDR3 has 20 amino acids. V was cut by 0 bases and J by 4 bases, with 25 bases left in between. CDR3 residues: CASSLGPRFVGTEPYNEQFF. In DNA, the CDR3 is TGTGCCAGCAGCTTAGGCCCTCGCTTCGTAGGGACGGAACCATACAATGAGCAGTTCTTC.

V usage is TRBV7-2 and J usage is TRBJ1-3; TRBD1 agrees at 7 bases. The CDR3 extends over 15 amino acids. V was clipped by 0 bases and J by 2 bases; unmatched bases: 1. From germline, CDR1 is SGHTA and CDR2 FQGNSA. DNA of the CDR3: TGTGCCAGCAGCTTAGCGACAGGGCCTGGAAACACCATATATTTT. Protein: CASSLATGPGNTIYF.

This clone was observed a single time. The chain has TRBV28 and TRBJ1-2; 9 bases agree with TRBD1. The V gene end was trimmed by 6 bases and the J gene end by 2 bases; junction bases not matched to a gene: 7. The CDR3 is made up of 15 amino acids. Germline CDR1 and CDR2: MDHEN and SYDVKM. This CDR3 is CASSPTGQGNYGYTF. The CDR3 DNA is TGTGCCAGCAGCCCAACAGGACAGGGGAACTATGGCTACACCTTC.

The chain links TRBV19 to TRBJ1-1; TRBD1 agrees at 9 bases. Losses at the gene ends were 4 bases for V and 5 bases for J; bases not matched to a gene: 5. Germline V gives CDR1 LNHDA, CDR2 SQIVND (reference sequence). The CDR3 loop spans 14 amino acids. The CDR3 loop is CASSTRQGGTEAFF. The CDR3 coding sequence is TGTGCCAGTAGTACCCGACAGGGGGGTACTGAAGCTTTCTTT.

This clone appeared a single time. The chain carries TRBV25-1 and TRBJ2-7; tentatively, D is TRBD2 (6 bases). CDR3 length equals 13 residues. The germline V gene encodes CDR1 MGHDK and CDR2 SYGVNS. Trimming removed 3 bases from V and 7 bases from J, with 13 bases in between. CDR3 nucleotide sequence: TGTGCCAGCAGTGAGGGCGGGATTTGGGAGCAGTACTTC. As protein: CASSEGGIWEQYF.

J is TRBJ1-5 and V is TRBV30; D gene uncertain. Trimming removed 6 bases at V and 0 bases at J, with 12 bases between. The CDR3 is 14 residues long. The germline gives CDR1 GTSNPN, CDR2 SVGIG (reference sequence). In nucleotides, the CDR3 is TGTGCCTGTAATAAAGCAGGTAGCAATCAGCCCCAGCATTTT. Amino acid sequence: CACNKAGSNQPQHF.

The chain has TRBV10-3 and TRBJ2-1; TRBD2 might be the D (5 bases). Trimming removed 3 bases from V and 4 bases from J, with 13 bases in between. CDR3 length: 15 residues. Germline-derived CDR1 and CDR2 are ENHRY and SYGVKD. The DNA for the CDR3 is TGTGCCATCAGTGACGGGATGGGGAATTACAATGAGCAGTTCTTC. This gives the protein CAISDGMGNYNEQFF.

The V and J genes are TRBV4-2 and TRBJ2-1; D call uncertain. Trimming left V 3 bases short and J 8 bases short, with 11 bases between. The V gene's germline CDR1 is LGHNA and CDR2 YNFKEQ. The CDR3 runs to 13 residues. The CDR3 reads CASSHLLVDEQFF. The CDR3 DNA follows: TGTGCCAGCAGCCATTTATTGGTCGATGAGCAGTTCTTC.

This rearrangement joins TRBV2 to TRBJ1-2; no clear D. Trimming took off 4 bases at V and 10 bases at J, with 13 bases between the two ends. The CDR3 contains 12 residues. CDR1 SNHLY and CDR2 FYNNEI come from the germline V gene. The CDR3 DNA reads TGTGCCAGCAGTGTCCTTGAACAGCTCTACACCTTC. It is translated as CASSVLEQLYTF.

The chain carries TRBV27 and TRBJ2-5; D gene unclear. The CDR3 consists of 12 residues. Trimming pared 6 bases from V and 0 bases from J, leaving 5 bases between. Germline CDR1 MNHEY, CDR2 SMNVEV (reference sequence). The DNA of the CDR3 is TGTGCCAGCAGGAAGAACCAAGAGACCCAGTACTTC. Translation: CASRKNQETQYF.

The chain links TRBV28 to TRBJ2-2; possibly TRBD2 for D (6 bases). There are 17 residues in the CDR3. V was trimmed by 3 bases and J by 5 bases, leaving 19 bases between them. The germline CDR1 and CDR2 sequences are MDHEN and SYDVKM. CDR3 nucleotide sequence: TGTGCCAGCAGTTTCCTTACCGGTGGGGGGATGACCGGGGAGCTGTTTTTT. Amino acids: CASSFLTGGGMTGELFF.

The V gene is TRBV7-3, the J gene TRBJ2-2, with unresolved D. The germline CDR1 and CDR2 sequences are SGHTA and FQGTGA. V was clipped by 2 bases and J by 2 bases, with 9 bases between them. This CDR3 comprises 15 residues. CDR3 protein: CASSLYTENTGELFF. The CDR3 DNA sequence: TGTGCCAGCAGCTTATATACAGAAAACACCGGGGAGCTGTTTTTT.

This chain joins TRBV11-3 and TRBJ2-1; D perhaps matches TRBD1 (5 bases). The ends were cut back, 1 base at V and 3 bases at J, with 22 bases in the middle. Per germline, CDR1 SGHNT and CDR2 YENEEA. The CDR3 loop spans 19 amino acids. The CDR3 DNA sequence: TGTGCCAGCAGCTTAGGGTGGGTGCAGGGCTCTTCGGACTACAATGAGCAGTTCTTC. Protein product: CASSLGWVQGSSDYNEQFF.

This chain connects TRBV6-1 to TRBJ2-5, with a weak D call TRBD2 (5 bases). The V and J ends lost 6 bases and 5 bases respectively, with 10 bases between them. This CDR3 region has 12 residues. Germline assignment: CDR1 MNHNS and CDR2 SASEGT. The CDR3 loop is CASSVTGETQYF. CDR3 bases: TGTGCCAGCAGCGTGACGGGGGAGACCCAGTACTTC.

The rearrangement uses TRBV7-9 and TRBJ2-7, with TRBD1 matching 7 bases. Trimming took 6 bases from V and 2 from J; bases not matched to a gene: 10. CDR1 and CDR2 from the germline V gene are SEHNR and FQNEAQ (reference sequence). The CDR3 extends over 15 amino acids. The CDR3 sequence: CASSLGQISTYEQYF. The CDR3 DNA sequence: TGTGCCAGCAGTTTGGGACAGATTTCTACCTACGAGCAGTACTTC.

The chain is built from TRBV6-5 and TRBJ2-7; D assignment may be TRBD1 or TRBD2 (6 bases each). The CDR3 consists of 13 residues. Trimming pared 5 bases from V and 6 bases from J, leaving 14 bases between. Germline V lookup: CDR1 MNHEY, CDR2 SVGAGI. This CDR3 is CASSPGAVGEQYF. Written as DNA, the CDR3 is TGTGCCAGCAGTCCGGGGGCAGTGGGCGAGCAGTACTTC.

The chain carries TRBV6-1 and TRBJ2-5, with 10 nucleotides matching TRBD1. This CDR3 spans 15 amino acids. CDR1 MNHNS and CDR2 SASEGT come from the germline V gene. Germline trimming cut 6 bases from V and 5 bases from J; bases unmatched to any gene: 9. The CDR3, as DNA: TGTGCCAGCAGGCCCGGGACAGGGGCGGGGGAGACCCAGTACTTC. Protein product: CASRPGTGAGETQYF.

The chain recombines TRBV7-9 with TRBJ1-1, with D possibly TRBD1 on 6 matching bases. This CDR3 is 14 amino acids long. Germline values: CDR1 SEHNR, CDR2 FQNEAQ (reference sequence). V shed 1 base and J shed 4 bases, with 10 bases lying between them. For the CDR3, the DNA is TGTGCCAGCAGCTTAGAACAGGGTAGCACTGAAGCTTTCTTT. It encodes CASSLEQGSTEAFF.

The CDR3 bases are TGTGCCAGCAGTTTAGCGAAGTCGCAGTATTTT. Its translation is CASSLAKSQYF. V usage is TRBV28 and J usage is TRBJ2-3; no definite D call. Germline CDR1 is MDHEN and CDR2 is SYDVKM. The V gene lost 2 bases and the J gene lost 10 bases, with 7 bases spanning the gap. The CDR3 covers 11 residues.

The chain carries TRBV6-6 and TRBJ2-5, with a possible D match to TRBD1 (6 bases). Per germline, CDR1 MNHNY and CDR2 SVGAGI (reference sequence). The CDR3 runs 13 residues. Between the trimmed V and J ends, which lost 6 bases and 5 bases, there was a span of 13 bases. The CDR3 DNA follows: TGTGCCAGCAGGGTGGGGGCAGGGGAGACCCAGTACTTC. This encodes CASRVGAGETQYF.